This T cell receptor beta chain appears in the sequencing data of a study of blood T cells in healthy people across ages. Study-level points and caveats: Long-lived donors exceeded aged donors in naive CD4+ cells and diversity.

Together with a sample-barcoded 5' primer, a J-beta primer mix was included in a second PCR lasting about 7 to 12 cycles. TCRdb recomputed calls from the 5' RACE reads with MiXCR, one row per CDR3 protein. This sample has approximately 1,700,000 distinct CDR3 sequences, with around 40% found just once. Trimming removed 5 bases from V and 13 bases from J, with 20 bases in between. The CDR3 runs 13 residues. Germline lookup yields CDR1 SGHTA and CDR2 FQGNSA. This clonotype was detected only a few times. The antigen remains unidentified. Sequenced material: blood. The TCR was taken from a human donor in good health. The chain recombines TRBV7-2 with TRBJ1-1; D call uncertain. The CDR3 nucleotides are TGTGCCAGCAGCCCGCAAAGGAACAGCTGGGGTTTCTTT. Residues: CASSPQRNSWGFF.